The source of this T cell receptor (beta chain) is a study of blood T cell repertoires in COVID-19. Study context: Spain, Italy and the United States supplied samples that represented acute and convalescent COVID-19. T cells, B-cell-depleted T cells, or PBMCs supplied cDNA or gDNA.

Clones were read by immunoSEQ multiplex PCR, and TCRdb kept only the in-frame ones, dropping some. The profile shows about 85,000 clones, around 93% of them singletons. V was shortened by 1 base and J by 2 bases, with 8 bases between the two germline ends. Germline-derived CDR1 and CDR2 are KGHDR and SFDVKD. This CDR3 has 14 amino acids. In this sample, this clone turned up once. The sequenced sample was peripheral blood. This rearrangement joins TRBV24-1 to TRBJ2-7; D gene ambiguous. The clonotype comes from a human donor with active COVID-19. The donor label of this sample is uncertain. CDR3 sequence reads: CATSDLVHPYEQYF. The CDR3 coding sequence is TGTGCCACCAGTGATTTAGTACACCCCTACGAGCAGTACTTC.